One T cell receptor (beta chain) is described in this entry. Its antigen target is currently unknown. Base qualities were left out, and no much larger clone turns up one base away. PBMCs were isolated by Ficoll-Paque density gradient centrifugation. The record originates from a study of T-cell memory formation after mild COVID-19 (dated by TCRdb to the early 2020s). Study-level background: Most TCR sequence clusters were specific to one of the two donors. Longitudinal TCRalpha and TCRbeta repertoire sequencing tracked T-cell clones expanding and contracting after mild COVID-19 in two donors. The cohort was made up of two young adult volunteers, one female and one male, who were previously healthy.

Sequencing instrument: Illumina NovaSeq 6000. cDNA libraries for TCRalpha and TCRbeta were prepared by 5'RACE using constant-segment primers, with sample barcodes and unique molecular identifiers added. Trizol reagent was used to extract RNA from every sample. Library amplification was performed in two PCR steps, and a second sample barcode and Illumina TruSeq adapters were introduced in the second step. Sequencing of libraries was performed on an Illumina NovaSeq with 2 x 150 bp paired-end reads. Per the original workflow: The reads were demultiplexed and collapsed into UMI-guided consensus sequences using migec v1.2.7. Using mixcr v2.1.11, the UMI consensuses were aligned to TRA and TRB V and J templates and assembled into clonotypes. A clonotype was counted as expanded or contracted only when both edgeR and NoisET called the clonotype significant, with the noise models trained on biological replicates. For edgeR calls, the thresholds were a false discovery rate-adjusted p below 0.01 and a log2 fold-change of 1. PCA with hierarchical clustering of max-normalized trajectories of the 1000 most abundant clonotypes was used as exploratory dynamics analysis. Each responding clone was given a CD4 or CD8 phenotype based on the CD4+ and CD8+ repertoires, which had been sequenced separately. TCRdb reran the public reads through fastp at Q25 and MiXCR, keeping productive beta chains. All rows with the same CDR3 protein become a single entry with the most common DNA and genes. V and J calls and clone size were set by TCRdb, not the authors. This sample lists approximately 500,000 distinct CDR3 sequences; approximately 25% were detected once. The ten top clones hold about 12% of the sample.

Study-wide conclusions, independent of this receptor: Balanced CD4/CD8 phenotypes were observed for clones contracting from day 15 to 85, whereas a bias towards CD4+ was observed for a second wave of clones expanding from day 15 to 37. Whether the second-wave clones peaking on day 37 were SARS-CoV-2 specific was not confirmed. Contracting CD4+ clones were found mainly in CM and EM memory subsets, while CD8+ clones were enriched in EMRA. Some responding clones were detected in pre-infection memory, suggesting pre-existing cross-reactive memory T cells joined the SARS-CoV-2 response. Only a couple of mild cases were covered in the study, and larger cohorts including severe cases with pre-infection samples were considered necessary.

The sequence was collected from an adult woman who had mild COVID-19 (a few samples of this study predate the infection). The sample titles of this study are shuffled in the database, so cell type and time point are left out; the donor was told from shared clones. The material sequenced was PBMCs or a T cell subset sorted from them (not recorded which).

The CDR3 amino acid sequence is: CASSTTPDLSNQPQHF. The sequenced DNA: TGTGCCAGCAGTACGACCCCGGACCTTAGCAATCAGCCCCAGCATTTT. The rearranged chain carries TRBV12-3 or TRBV12-4 and TRBJ1-5; there is no confident call for the D gene. The CDR3 runs 16 amino acids, cysteine and phenylalanine included. Only the CDR3 DNA is retained, 48 bases long and in frame from the first base. V and J lose 5 bases and 0 bases, and a span of 14 bases separates them.